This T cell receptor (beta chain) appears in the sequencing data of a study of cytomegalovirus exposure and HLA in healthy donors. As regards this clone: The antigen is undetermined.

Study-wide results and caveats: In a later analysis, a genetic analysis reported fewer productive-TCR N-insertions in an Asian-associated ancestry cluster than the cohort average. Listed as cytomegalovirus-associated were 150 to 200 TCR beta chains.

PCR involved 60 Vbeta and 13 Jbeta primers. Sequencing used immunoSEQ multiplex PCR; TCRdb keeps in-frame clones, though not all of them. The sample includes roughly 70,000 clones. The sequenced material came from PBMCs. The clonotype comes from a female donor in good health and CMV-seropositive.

CDR3 sequence (DNA): TGTGCCAGCAGCGAGGGGGGGACAGGGGATGAGACCCAGTACTTC. It yields the protein CASSEGGTGDETQYF. The rearrangement uses TRBV9 and TRBJ2-5; 10 bases match TRBD1. This CDR3 is built from 15 residues. V gave up 3 bases and J gave up 5 bases; unmatched junction bases: 7. Per the germline V gene, CDR1 is SGDLS and CDR2 is YYNGEE.